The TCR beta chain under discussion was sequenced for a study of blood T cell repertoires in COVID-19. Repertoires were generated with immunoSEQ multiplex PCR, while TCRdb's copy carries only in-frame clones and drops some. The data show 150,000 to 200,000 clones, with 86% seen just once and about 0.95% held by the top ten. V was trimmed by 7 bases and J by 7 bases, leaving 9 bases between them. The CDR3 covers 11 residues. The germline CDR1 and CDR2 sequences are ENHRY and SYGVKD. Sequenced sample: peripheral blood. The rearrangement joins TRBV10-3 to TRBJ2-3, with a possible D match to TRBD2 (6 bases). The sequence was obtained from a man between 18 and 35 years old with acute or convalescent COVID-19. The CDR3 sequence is CAITGGNTQYF. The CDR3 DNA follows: TGTGCCATCACTGGCGGGAATACGCAGTATTTT.